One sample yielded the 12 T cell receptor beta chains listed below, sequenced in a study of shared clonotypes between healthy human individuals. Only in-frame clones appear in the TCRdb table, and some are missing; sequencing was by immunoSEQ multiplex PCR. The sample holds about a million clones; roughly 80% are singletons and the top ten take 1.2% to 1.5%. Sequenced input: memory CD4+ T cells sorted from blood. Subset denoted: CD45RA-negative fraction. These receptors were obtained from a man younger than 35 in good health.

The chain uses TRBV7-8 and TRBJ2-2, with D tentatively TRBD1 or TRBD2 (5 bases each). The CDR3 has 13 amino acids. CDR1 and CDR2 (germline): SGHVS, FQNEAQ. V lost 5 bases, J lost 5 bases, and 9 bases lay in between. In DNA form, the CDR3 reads TGTGCCAGCAGCCAAGGGACGACCGGGGAGCTGTTTTTT. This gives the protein CASSQGTTGELFF.

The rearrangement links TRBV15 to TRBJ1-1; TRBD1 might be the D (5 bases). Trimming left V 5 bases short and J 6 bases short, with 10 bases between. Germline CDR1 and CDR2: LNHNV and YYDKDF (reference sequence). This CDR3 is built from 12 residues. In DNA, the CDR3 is TGTGCCACCAGCGTCACAGGAGCTGAAGCTTTCTTT. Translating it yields CATSVTGAEAFF. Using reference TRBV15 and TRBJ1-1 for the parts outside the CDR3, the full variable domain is DAMVIQNPRYQVTQFGKPVTLSCSQTLNHNVMYWYQQKSSQAPKLLFHYYDKDFNNEADTPDNFQSRRPNTSFCFLDIRSPGLGDTAMYLCATSVTGAEAFFGQGTRLTVV.

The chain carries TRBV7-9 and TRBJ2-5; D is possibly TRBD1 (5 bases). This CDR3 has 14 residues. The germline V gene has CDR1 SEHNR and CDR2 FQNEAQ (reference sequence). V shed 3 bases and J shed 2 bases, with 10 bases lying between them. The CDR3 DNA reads TGTGCCAGCAGCTTCGACAGTATACAAGAGACCCAGTACTTC. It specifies CASSFDSIQETQYF.

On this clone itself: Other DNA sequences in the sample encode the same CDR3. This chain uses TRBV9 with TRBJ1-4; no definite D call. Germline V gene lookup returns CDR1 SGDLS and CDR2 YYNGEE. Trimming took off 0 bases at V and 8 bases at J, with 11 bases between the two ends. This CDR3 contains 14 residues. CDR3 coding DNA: TGTGCCAGCAGCGTAGAAGGGCGAGGAGAAAAACTGTTTTTT. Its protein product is CASSVEGRGEKLFF.

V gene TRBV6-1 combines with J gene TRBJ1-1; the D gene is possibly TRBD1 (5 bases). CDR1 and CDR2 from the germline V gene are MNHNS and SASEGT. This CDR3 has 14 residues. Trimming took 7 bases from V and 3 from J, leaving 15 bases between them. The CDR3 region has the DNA TGTGCCAGCACCCTATCTGGGGGTTACACTGAAGCTTTCTTT. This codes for CASTLSGGYTEAFF.

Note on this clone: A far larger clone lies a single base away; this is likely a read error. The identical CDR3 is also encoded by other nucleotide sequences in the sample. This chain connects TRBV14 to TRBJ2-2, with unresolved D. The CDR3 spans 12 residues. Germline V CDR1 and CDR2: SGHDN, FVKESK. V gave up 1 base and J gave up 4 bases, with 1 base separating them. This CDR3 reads CASSQVTGELFF. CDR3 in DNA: TGTGCCAGCAGCCAAGTCACCGGGGAGCTGTTTTTT. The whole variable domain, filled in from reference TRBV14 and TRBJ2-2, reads EAGVTQFPSHSVIEKGQTVTLRCDPISGHDNLYWYRRVMGKEIKFLLHFVKESKQDESGMPNNRFLAERTGGTYSTLKVQPAELEDSGVYFCASSQVTGELFFGEGSRLTVL.

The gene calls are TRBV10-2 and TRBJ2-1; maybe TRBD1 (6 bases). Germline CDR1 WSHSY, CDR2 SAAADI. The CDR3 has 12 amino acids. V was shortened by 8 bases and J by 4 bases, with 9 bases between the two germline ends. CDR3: CASLGQYNEQFF. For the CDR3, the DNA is TGCGCCAGCTTGGGACAATACAATGAGCAGTTCTTC.

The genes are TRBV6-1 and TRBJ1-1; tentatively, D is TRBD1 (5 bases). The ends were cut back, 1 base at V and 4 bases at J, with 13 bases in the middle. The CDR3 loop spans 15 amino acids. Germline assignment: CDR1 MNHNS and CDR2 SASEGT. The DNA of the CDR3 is TGTGCCAGCAGTGAAGGTCCGGGACGGTCCACTGAAGCTTTCTTT. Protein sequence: CASSEGPGRSTEAFF.

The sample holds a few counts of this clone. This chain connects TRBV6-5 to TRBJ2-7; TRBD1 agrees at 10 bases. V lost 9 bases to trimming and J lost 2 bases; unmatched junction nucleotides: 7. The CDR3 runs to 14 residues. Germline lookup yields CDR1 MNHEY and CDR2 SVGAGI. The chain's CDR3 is CARMPGQGPYEQYF. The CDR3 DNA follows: TGTGCCAGAATGCCGGGACAGGGGCCCTACGAGCAGTACTTC.

CDR3 nucleotides: TGTGCCAGTGCGTTCCGCACAGATACGCAGTATTTT. Translating gives CASAFRTDTQYF. The chain combines TRBV7-2 with TRBJ2-3; D gene unclear. The V gene's germline CDR1 is SGHTA and CDR2 FQGNSA. The V and J ends lost 9 bases and 1 base respectively, with 8 bases between them. The CDR3 has 12 residues.

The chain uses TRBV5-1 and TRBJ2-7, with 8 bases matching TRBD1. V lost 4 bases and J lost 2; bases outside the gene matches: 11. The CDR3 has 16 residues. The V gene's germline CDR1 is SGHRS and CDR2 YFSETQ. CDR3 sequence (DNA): TGCGCCAGCAGCGTTATACCCGGGACAGGAGCCTACGAGCAGTACTTC. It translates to CASSVIPGTGAYEQYF.

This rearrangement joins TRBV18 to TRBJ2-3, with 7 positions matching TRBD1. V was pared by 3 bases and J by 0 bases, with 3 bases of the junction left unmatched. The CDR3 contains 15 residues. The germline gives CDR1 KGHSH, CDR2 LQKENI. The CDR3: CASSPGTASTDTQYF. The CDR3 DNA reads TGTGCCAGCTCACCTGGGACAGCTAGCACAGATACGCAGTATTTT. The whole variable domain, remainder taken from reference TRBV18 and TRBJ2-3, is NAGVMQNPRHLVRRRGQEARLRCSPMKGHSHVYWYRQLPEEGLKFMVYLQKENIIDESGMPKERFSAEFPKEGPSILRIQQVVRGDSAAYFCASSPGTASTDTQYFGPGTRLTVL.